Sequencing of this T cell receptor beta chain was carried out in a study of blood T cell repertoires in COVID-19. Looking at the study overall: Acute and convalescent COVID-19 specimens originated in the United States, Italy and Spain. From T cells, B-cell-depleted T cells, or PBMCs came the material, which was cDNA or gDNA.

Methods used by the authors: Scientists estimated how many nucleated cells there were by amplifying reference gene primers. The repertoire was sequenced with immunoSEQ multiplex PCR; TCRdb's copy has only in-frame clones and lacks some. D and trimming were read from the DNA, whereas the V and J calls and clone size are those reported in that table. This sample has more than 100,000 clones; around 81% occur once, and the top ten carry more than 7.5%. J gave up 3 bases and V 4 bases, and 3 bases lay outside the gene matches. Germline V lookup: CDR1 SGHTS, CDR2 YDEGEE. This CDR3 region has 16 residues. The clonotype comes from a woman aged 55 to 70 with active or convalescent COVID-19. The source material was peripheral blood. The genes are TRBV5-8 and TRBJ2-5; 16 nucleotides align to TRBD2. Here the CDR3 DNA reads TGTGCCAGCAGCCCGGGGACTAGCGGGAGGGAAGAGACCCAGTACTTC. It encodes CASSPGTSGREETQYF.